The entry that follows covers one T cell receptor (beta chain) sequence. Per the original methods: Reference gene primers were amplified, and this amplification served to estimate nucleated cell counts. Profiling relied on immunoSEQ multiplex PCR, and the TCRdb table lists in-frame clones only, not all of them. V, J and clone size reflect that table, while D and trimming were determined from the DNA. The table lists roughly 260,000 clones, more than 75% of them singletons. These data belong to a study of blood T cell repertoires in COVID-19. In the study overall: There were acute and convalescent COVID-19 samples, and they came from the United States, Italy and Spain. Sample material is recorded as cDNA or gDNA derived from T cells, B-cell-depleted T cells, or PBMCs.

The CDR3 covers 13 residues. With 2 bases removed from V and 8 bases from J, the gap between germline ends came to 12 bases. Germline lookup yields CDR1 SEHNR and CDR2 FQNEAQ (reference sequence). This chain connects TRBV7-9 to TRBJ1-1; D perhaps matches TRBD1 (6 bases). This clonotype was obtained from a woman in her forties or fifties with acute or convalescent COVID-19. Sequenced material: peripheral blood. CDR3 nucleotide sequence: TGTGCCAGCAGCTTATTACAGGGCGACGAAGCTTTCTTT. It codes for CASSLLQGDEAFF.